The sequence of this T cell receptor beta chain was determined in a study of blood T cell repertoires in COVID-19. Study context: The United States, Italy and Spain were the sources of the acute and convalescent COVID-19 samples. T cells, B-cell-depleted T cells, or PBMCs supplied cDNA or gDNA.

Recruited during active infection, patients (from Seattle) were subsequently followed longitudinally. Germline-derived CDR1 and CDR2 are SGHNT and YYREEE (reference sequence). The CDR3 is made up of 14 amino acids. V shed 2 bases and J shed 2 bases, with 9 bases lying between them. Authors' methods: Nucleated cell counts were estimated from reference gene primer amplification. The data were produced by immunoSEQ multiplex PCR, yet TCRdb's version contains in-frame clones alone and is incomplete. The DNA gave D and trimming, while V, J and clone size come from that table. The sample consists of roughly 290,000 clones, approximately 83% of them appearing once.

The TCR sequence derives from a person aged 70 to 85 with COVID-19, enrolled during active disease. The chain couples TRBV5-4 to TRBJ2-3; D is perhaps TRBD1 (5 bases). The specimen was peripheral blood. The CDR3 spells CASSFFRATDTQYF. The CDR3 bases are TGTGCCAGCAGCTTTTTCAGGGCCACAGATACGCAGTATTTT.